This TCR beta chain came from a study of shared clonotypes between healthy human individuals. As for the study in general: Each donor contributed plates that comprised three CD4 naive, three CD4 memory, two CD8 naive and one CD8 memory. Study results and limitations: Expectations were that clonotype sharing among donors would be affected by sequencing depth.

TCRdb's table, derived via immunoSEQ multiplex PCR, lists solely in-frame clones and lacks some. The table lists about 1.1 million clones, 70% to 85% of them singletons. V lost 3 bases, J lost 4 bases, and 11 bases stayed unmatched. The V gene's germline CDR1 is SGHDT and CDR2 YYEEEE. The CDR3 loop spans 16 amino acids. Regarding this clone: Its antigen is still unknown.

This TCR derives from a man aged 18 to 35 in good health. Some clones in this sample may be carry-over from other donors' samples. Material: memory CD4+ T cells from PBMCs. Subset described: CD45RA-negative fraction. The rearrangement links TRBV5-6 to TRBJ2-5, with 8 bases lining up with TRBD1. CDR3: CASSSTTGAMGETQYF. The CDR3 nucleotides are TGTGCCAGCAGCTCGACGACAGGGGCCATGGGAGAGACCCAGTACTTC.